The 32 T cell receptor beta chains below all came from one sample that was sequenced in a study of cytomegalovirus exposure and HLA in healthy donors. Clones were sequenced by immunoSEQ multiplex PCR, and TCRdb holds only the in-frame ones, with some missing. The table records about 360,000 clones, roughly 85% of them present only once. Sequences were obtained from PBMCs. These receptors all stem from a woman under 30 in good health and CMV-seronegative.

The rearrangement joins TRBV2 to TRBJ1-1, with TRBD1 matching over 9 bases. CDR1 is SNHLY, CDR2 FYNNEI, per germline. Trimming at V came to 8 bases and at J to 1 base, leaving 14 bases not matched to a gene. This CDR3 spans 17 amino acids. CDR3 protein: CASGSFERGQGNTEAFF. The CDR3 coding sequence is TGTGCCAGCGGATCTTTTGAGAGGGGACAGGGGAACACTGAAGCTTTCTTT. Variable domain in full (rest from reference TRBV2 and TRBJ1-1): EPEVTQTPSHQVTQMGQEVILRCVPISNHLYFYWYRQILGQKVEFLVSFYNNEISEKSEIFDDQFSVERPDGSNFTLKIRSTKLEDSAMYFCASGSFERGQGNTEAFFGQGTRLTVV.

Notes on this clone: Other DNA sequences in this specimen translate into the identical CDR3. This rearrangement joins TRBV20-1 to TRBJ2-7, with unresolved D. The CDR3 is 10 amino acids. The V end was cut by 6 bases, the J end by 2 bases, with 5 bases between. Germline V lookup: CDR1 DFQATT, CDR2 SNEGSKA (reference sequence). The CDR3 DNA follows: TGCAGTGCCGGTACCTACGAGCAGTACTTC. Translated, it gives CSAGTYEQYF.

The chain carries TRBV10-3 and TRBJ2-1, with 14 bases that match TRBD2. J lost 7 bases, V lost 3 bases, and 5 bases had no gene match. CDR1 is ENHRY, CDR2 SYGVKD, per germline. There are 16 residues in the CDR3. The CDR3 DNA reads TGTGCCATCAGTGACATGACTAGCGGGGGGGCTAATGAGCAGTTCTTC. This gives the protein CAISDMTSGGANEQFF.

The chain employs TRBV30 and TRBJ2-1; TRBD2 matches at 9 bases. CDR3 length: 16 amino acids. CDR1 GTSNPN and CDR2 SVGIG come from the germline V gene (reference sequence). After removal of 0 bases from V and 6 bases from J, the junction contained 9 bases not matched to a gene. The CDR3 loop is CAWSVPGLAVGNEQFF. Written as DNA, the CDR3 is TGTGCCTGGAGTGTGCCGGGACTAGCAGTCGGCAATGAGCAGTTCTTC.

The chain is built from TRBV28 and TRBJ1-5; tentatively, D is TRBD1 (6 bases). In germline, CDR1 is MDHEN, CDR2 SYDVKM. This CDR3 region has 16 residues. The V and J ends lost 5 bases and 7 bases respectively, with 21 bases between them. The CDR3 spells CASSPPPGQIWQPQHF. In nucleotides, the CDR3 is TGTGCCAGCAGTCCGCCTCCAGGACAGATCTGGCAGCCCCAGCATTTT.

This clone was counted once. V and J are TRBV5-1 and TRBJ2-5; a possible D gene is TRBD2 (6 bases). Germline assignment: CDR1 SGHRS and CDR2 YFSETQ. The CDR3 is 14 residues long. V was pared by 0 bases and J by 5 bases, with 11 bases between. Here the CDR3 reads CASSLGPRGETQYF. For the CDR3, the DNA is TGCGCCAGCAGCTTGGGCCCCCGGGGGGAGACCCAGTACTTC.

The sample holds one count of this clone. This rearrangement joins TRBV5-8 to TRBJ2-5, with TRBD2 matching over 15 bases. The germline V gene encodes CDR1 SGHTS and CDR2 YDEGEE. The CDR3 is 17 amino acids. Unmatched junction bases numbered 6, after V lost 4 bases and J lost 2 bases. The CDR3 protein is CASSPGTSGRTQETQYF. Written as DNA, the CDR3 is TGTGCCAGCAGCCCGGGGACTAGCGGGAGGACACAAGAGACCCAGTACTTC.

The rearrangement links TRBV30 to TRBJ1-2; 7 positions match TRBD1. The CDR3 consists of 16 residues. V lost 2 bases, J lost 1 base, and 10 bases stayed unmatched. CDR1 is GTSNPN, CDR2 SVGIG, per germline (reference sequence). CDR3 protein: CAWSITGTAINYGYTF. The CDR3 bases are TGTGCCTGGAGTATCACCGGGACAGCGATTAACTATGGCTACACCTTC.

The rearrangement links TRBV7-6 to TRBJ2-6; 7 bases are a match to TRBD2. Trimming cost V 2 bases and J 0 bases; bases outside gene matches: 4. There are 17 residues in the CDR3. CDR1 SGHVS and CDR2 FNYEAQ come from the germline V gene. CDR3 bases: TGTGCCAGCAGCTTATACAGCGGGGACTCTGGGGCCAACGTCCTGACTTTC. This translates into CASSLYSGDSGANVLTF.

The V and J genes are TRBV4-1 and TRBJ1-4; D perhaps matches TRBD1 (5 bases). This CDR3 has 18 residues. Germline assignment: CDR1 MGHRA and CDR2 YSYEKL. V was pared by 0 bases and J by 4 bases, with 18 bases between. DNA for the CDR3: TGCGCCAGCAGCCAAGATCCCCCACCGGGACTAAGTAATGAAAAACTGTTTTTT. This sequence encodes CASSQDPPPGLSNEKLFF.

The gene calls are TRBV9 and TRBJ1-2; D is perhaps TRBD1 (5 bases). The CDR3 extends over 14 amino acids. With 0 bases removed from V and 1 base from J, the gap between germline ends came to 7 bases. Germline V CDR1 and CDR2: SGDLS, YYNGEE. CDR3 bases: TGTGCCAGCAGCGTAGGTGACAGTAACTATGGCTACACCTTC. Encoded protein: CASSVGDSNYGYTF.

This chain uses TRBV29-1 with TRBJ1-5; a possible D gene is TRBD1 (5 bases). Trimming pared 6 bases from V and 11 bases from J, leaving 23 bases between. Germline V gene data show CDR1 as SQVTM and CDR2 as ANQGSEA. The CDR3 contains 14 residues. CDR3 residues: CSVGSTEAQSAQHF. As DNA, the CDR3 is TGCAGCGTCGGTTCGACAGAAGCTCAATCAGCCCAGCATTTT.

The chain recombines TRBV30 with TRBJ1-2; 8 bases match TRBD1. The CDR3 length is 12 residues. V dropped 4 bases and J dropped 10; count of bases not matched to a gene: 8. Germline CDR1 and CDR2: GTSNPN and SVGIG (reference sequence). The CDR3 DNA follows: TGTGCCTGGACCCGGACAGGGAGTCTCTACACCTTC. This translates into CAWTRTGSLYTF. The full variable domain, in which reference TRBV30 and TRBJ1-2 provide the parts outside the CDR3, is SQTIHQWPATLVQPVGSPLSLECTVEGTSNPNLYWYRQAAGRGLQLLFYSVGIGQISSEVPQNLSASRPQDRQFILSSKKLLLSDSGFYLCAWTRTGSLYTFGSGTRLTVV.

This chain uses TRBV7-9 with TRBJ2-5; a possible D gene is TRBD2 (7 bases). CDR1 is SEHNR and CDR2 is FQNEAQ in the germline V gene (reference sequence). Trimming cost V 7 bases and J 5 bases, with 14 bases left between them. The CDR3 is made up of 13 amino acids. CDR3 amino acids: CASTRGAGETQYF. DNA for the CDR3: TGTGCCAGCACCCGGGGGGCTGGGGAGACCCAGTACTTC.

This rearrangement joins TRBV9 to TRBJ2-5; 12 bases fit TRBD2. From germline, CDR1 is SGDLS and CDR2 YYNGEE. CDR3 length: 19 amino acids. V lost 0 bases to trimming and J lost 1 base; unmatched junction nucleotides: 10. The DNA for the CDR3 is TGTGCCAGCAGCGTAGCTACTAGCGGGGGGCTGGTAACCCAAGAGACCCAGTACTTC. Translated: CASSVATSGGLVTQETQYF.

This clone was counted a single time. The chain uses TRBV18 and TRBJ2-1, with 9 bases matching TRBD2. Germline V gene lookup returns CDR1 KGHSH and CDR2 LQKENI. The CDR3 is made up of 14 amino acids. V was clipped by 10 bases and J by 0 bases; unmatched bases: 4. CDR3 protein: CAMRGGSSYNEQFF. In nucleotides, the CDR3 is TGTGCCATGCGGGGGGGGAGCTCCTACAATGAGCAGTTCTTC.

The chain joins TRBV4-2 to TRBJ1-4, with 9 bases that match TRBD1. V gave up 0 bases and J gave up 8 bases; unmatched junction bases: 7. Germline CDR1 LGHNA, CDR2 YNFKEQ. The CDR3 sequence is 16 residues long. The CDR3 here is CASSQDLTGGSEKLFF. In DNA form, the CDR3 reads TGTGCCAGCAGCCAAGATCTTACAGGGGGCTCAGAAAAACTGTTTTTT.

As for this clone: Other DNA sequences in this specimen translate into the identical CDR3. V and J are TRBV5-6 and TRBJ2-5; D remains unclear. Germline V gene data show CDR1 as SGHDT and CDR2 as YYEEEE. This CDR3 comprises 13 residues. V gave up 0 bases and J gave up 2 bases, with 5 bases separating them. In nucleotides, the CDR3 is TGTGCCAGCAGCTTGGGTCAGCAAGAGACCCAGTACTTC. This gives the protein CASSLGQQETQYF.

This clone has only one observation. The gene calls are TRBV28 and TRBJ1-5, with 7 bases lining up with TRBD1. The germline V gene encodes CDR1 MDHEN and CDR2 SYDVKM. CDR3 length: 14 residues. Germline trimming cut 5 bases from V and 4 bases from J; bases unmatched to any gene: 5. CDR3 sequence: CASSPGQSNQPQHF. The CDR3 coding sequence is TGTGCCAGCAGTCCGGGACAGTCTAATCAGCCCCAGCATTTT. The full variable domain, in which reference TRBV28 and TRBJ1-5 provide the parts outside the CDR3, is DVKVTQSSRYLVKRTGEKVFLECVQDMDHENMFWYRQDPGLGLRLIYFSYDVKMKEKGDIPEGYSVSREKKERFSLILESASTNQTSMYLCASSPGQSNQPQHFGDGTRLSIL.

V is TRBV27 and J is TRBJ2-5; 13 bases are a match to TRBD2. CDR3 size: 18 residues. The V segment lost 5 bases and the J segment 3 bases; nucleotides outside the gene matches: 12. Per the germline V gene, CDR1 is MNHEY and CDR2 is SMNVEV (reference sequence). The CDR3 spells CASSAYPGTSGAKETQYF. The CDR3 nucleotides are TGTGCCAGCAGTGCCTATCCCGGGACTAGCGGGGCAAAAGAGACCCAGTACTTC.

The V gene is TRBV9, the J gene TRBJ1-1; D gene uncertain. V was shortened by 0 bases and J by 0 bases, with 9 bases between the two germline ends. CDR1 and CDR2 from the germline V gene are SGDLS and YYNGEE. The CDR3 totals 15 residues. CDR3 amino acids: CASSVAPGMNTEAFF. CDR3 nucleotide sequence: TGTGCCAGCAGCGTAGCTCCGGGGATGAACACTGAAGCTTTCTTT.

The chain carries TRBV5-1 and TRBJ2-3, with a tentative D call TRBD2 (7 bases). Germline CDR1 SGHRS, CDR2 YFSETQ. CDR3 length: 17 residues. V lost 0 bases to trimming and J lost 2 bases, with 16 bases between them. CDR3 protein: CASSLDPRGAVTDTQYF. In DNA, the CDR3 is TGCGCCAGCAGCTTGGATCCACGGGGGGCCGTCACAGATACGCAGTATTTT.

V usage is TRBV6-1 and J usage is TRBJ2-1; 12 bases are a match to TRBD2. V was clipped by 6 bases and J by 6 bases; unmatched bases: 6. The CDR3 extends over 15 amino acids. The V gene's germline CDR1 is MNHNS and CDR2 SASEGT. This CDR3 is CASRKLAGGPNEQFF. The CDR3 nucleotides are TGTGCCAGCAGGAAGCTAGCGGGGGGGCCCAATGAGCAGTTCTTC.

The chain carries TRBV29-1 and TRBJ2-7; 10 bases align to TRBD1. Germline lookup yields CDR1 SQVTM and CDR2 ANQGSEA. Losses at the gene ends were 6 bases for V and 4 bases for J; bases not matched to a gene: 6. This CDR3 is built from 13 residues. CDR3 region: CSVADRGTYEQYF. The CDR3 bases are TGCAGCGTCGCGGACAGGGGGACATACGAGCAGTACTTC.

The chain couples TRBV29-1 to TRBJ1-5; 9 bases agree with TRBD1. This CDR3 spans 14 amino acids. Looked up from germline, CDR1 is SQVTM and CDR2 is ANQGSEA. V shed 4 bases and J 1 base; nucleotides not matched to a gene: 2. The CDR3 spells CSVGTGVSNQPQHF. The DNA for the CDR3 is TGCAGCGTTGGGACAGGGGTGAGCAATCAGCCCCAGCATTTT.

CDR3 in DNA: TGCGCCAGCAGCTTGGTGGGACAGGGGGTCCTTTTCTATGGCTACACCTTC. Protein product: CASSLVGQGVLFYGYTF. This chain links TRBV5-1 with TRBJ1-2, with 11 bases fitting TRBD1. In germline, CDR1 is SGHRS, CDR2 YFSETQ. The CDR3 is made up of 17 amino acids. V lost 0 bases to trimming and J lost 4 bases; unmatched junction nucleotides: 8.

The chain has TRBV19 and TRBJ2-6; D ambiguous. V lost 9 bases and J 1 base, leaving 4 bases between the germline ends. The CDR3 length is 12 residues. Germline V gene sequence: CDR1 LNHDA, CDR2 SQIVND (reference sequence). CDR3 sequence reads: CASNSGANVLTF. The CDR3 coding sequence is TGTGCCAGCAATTCTGGGGCCAACGTCCTGACTTTC.

This clone was seen just once. The chain joins TRBV10-2 to TRBJ1-4; the D is unclear. Trimming removed 8 bases at V and 3 bases at J, with 16 bases between. In germline, CDR1 is WSHSY, CDR2 SAAADI. The CDR3 is 15 residues long. The CDR3 loop is CASSTGWAANEKLFF. The CDR3 coding sequence is TGCGCCAGCTCAACGGGGTGGGCGGCTAATGAAAAACTGTTTTTT.

Points on this clone: A junction boundary mismatches the germline segment, possibly from a read error. V gene TRBV5-1 combines with J gene TRBJ2-1; no firm D call. CDR3 length equals 11 residues. CDR1 is SGHRS and CDR2 is YFSETQ in the germline V gene. The CDR3 sequence: CASAVVDEQFF. Here the CDR3 DNA reads TGTGCCAGCGCGGTGGTCGACGAGCAGTTCTTC.

This chain links TRBV4-1 with TRBJ2-5, with D possibly being TRBD2 (5 bases). The CDR3 sequence is 14 residues long. The V end lost 6 bases, the J end lost 4 bases, and 15 bases lay between the germline ends. Germline V lookup: CDR1 MGHRA, CDR2 YSYEKL. CDR3 DNA: TGCGCCAGCAGTAAACTAGGAGGTTCAGAGACCCAGTACTTC. Protein: CASSKLGGSETQYF.

The chain joins TRBV2 to TRBJ2-2; 7 bases map to TRBD1. CDR3 length equals 14 residues. Losses at the gene ends were 3 bases for V and 4 bases for J; bases not matched to a gene: 2. The germline CDR1 and CDR2 sequences are SNHLY and FYNNEI. CDR3 protein: CASSETGTTGELFF. The CDR3, as DNA: TGTGCCAGCAGTGAGACAGGGACCACCGGGGAGCTGTTTTTT. Using reference TRBV2 and TRBJ2-2 for the parts outside the CDR3, the full variable domain is EPEVTQTPSHQVTQMGQEVILRCVPISNHLYFYWYRQILGQKVEFLVSFYNNEISEKSEIFDDQFSVERPDGSNFTLKIRSTKLEDSAMYFCASSETGTTGELFFGEGSRLTVL.

V and J are TRBV7-6 and TRBJ2-3; maybe TRBD2 (5 bases). The V end lost 1 base, the J end lost 3 bases, and 8 bases lay between the germline ends. This CDR3 comprises 14 residues. CDR1 SGHVS and CDR2 FNYEAQ come from the germline V gene. The CDR3 nucleotides read TGTGCCAGCAGCTTAGGGACTGCGACAGATACGCAGTATTTT. Protein sequence: CASSLGTATDTQYF.